This TCR beta chain was sequenced during a study of blood T cell repertoires in COVID-19. Looking at the study overall: Acute-phase and convalescent COVID-19 samples originated in the United States, Italy and Spain. From T cells, B-cell-depleted T cells, or PBMCs came the material, which was cDNA or gDNA.

Per the original methods: Researchers report that nucleated cell counts were estimated from reference gene primer amplification. Libraries were prepared by immunoSEQ multiplex PCR; TCRdb keeps only in-frame clonotypes and omits some of them. V and J calls and clone size are those listed in that table; D and trimming were worked out from the DNA. The sample lists some 390,000 clones; around nine tenths were seen once. This CDR3 comprises 11 residues. V lost 8 bases and J lost 8, with 12 bases in between. V is TRBV12-3 or TRBV12-4 and J is TRBJ1-1, with D perhaps TRBD1 (6 bases). Source material: peripheral blood. This TCR was sampled from a human donor in a cohort sampled during active COVID-19. CDR3 protein: CASSQGIEAFF. The CDR3 DNA is TGTGCCAGCTCACAGGGCATCGAAGCTTTCTTT.